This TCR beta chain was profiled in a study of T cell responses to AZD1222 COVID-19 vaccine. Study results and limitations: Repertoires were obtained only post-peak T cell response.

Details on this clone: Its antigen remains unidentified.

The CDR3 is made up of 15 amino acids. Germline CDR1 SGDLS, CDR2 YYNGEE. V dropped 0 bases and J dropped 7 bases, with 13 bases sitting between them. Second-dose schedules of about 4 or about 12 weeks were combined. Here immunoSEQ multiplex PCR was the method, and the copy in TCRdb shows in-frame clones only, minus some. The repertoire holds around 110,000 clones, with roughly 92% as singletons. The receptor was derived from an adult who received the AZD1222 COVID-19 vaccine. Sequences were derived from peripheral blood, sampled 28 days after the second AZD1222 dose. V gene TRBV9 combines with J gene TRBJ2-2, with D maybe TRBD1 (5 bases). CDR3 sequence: CASSVGRGRVGELFF. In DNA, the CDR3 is TGTGCCAGCAGCGTAGGAAGGGGTCGAGTCGGGGAGCTGTTTTTT.